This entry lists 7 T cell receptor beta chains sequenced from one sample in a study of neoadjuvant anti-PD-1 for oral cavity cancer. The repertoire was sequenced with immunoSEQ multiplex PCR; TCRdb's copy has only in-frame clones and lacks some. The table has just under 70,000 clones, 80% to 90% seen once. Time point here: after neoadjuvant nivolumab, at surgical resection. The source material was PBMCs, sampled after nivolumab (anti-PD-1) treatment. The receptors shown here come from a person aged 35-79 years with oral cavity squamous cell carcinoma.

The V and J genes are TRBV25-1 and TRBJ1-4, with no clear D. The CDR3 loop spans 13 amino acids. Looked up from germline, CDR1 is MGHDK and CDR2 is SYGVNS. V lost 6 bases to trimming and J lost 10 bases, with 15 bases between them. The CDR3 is CASRLLLDGKLFF. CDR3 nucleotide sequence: TGTGCCAGCAGGCTTCTCCTGGACGGAAAACTGTTTTTT. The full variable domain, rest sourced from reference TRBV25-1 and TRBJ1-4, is EADIYQTPRYLVIGTGKKITLECSQTMGHDKMYWYQQDPGMELHLIHYSYGVNSTEKGDLSSESTVSRIRTEHFPLTLESARPSHTSQYLCASRLLLDGKLFFGSGTQLSVL.

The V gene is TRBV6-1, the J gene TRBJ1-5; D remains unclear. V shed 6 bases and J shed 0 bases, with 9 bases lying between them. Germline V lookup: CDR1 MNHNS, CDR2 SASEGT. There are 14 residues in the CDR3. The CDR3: CASRRPNSNQPQHF. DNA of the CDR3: TGTGCCAGCAGACGACCGAATAGCAATCAGCCCCAGCATTTT.

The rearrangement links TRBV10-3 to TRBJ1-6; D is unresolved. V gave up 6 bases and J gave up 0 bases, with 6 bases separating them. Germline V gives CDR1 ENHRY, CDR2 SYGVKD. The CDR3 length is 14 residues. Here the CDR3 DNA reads TGTGCCATCAGCCTGGACTCCTATAATTCACCCCTCCACTTT. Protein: CAISLDSYNSPLHF.

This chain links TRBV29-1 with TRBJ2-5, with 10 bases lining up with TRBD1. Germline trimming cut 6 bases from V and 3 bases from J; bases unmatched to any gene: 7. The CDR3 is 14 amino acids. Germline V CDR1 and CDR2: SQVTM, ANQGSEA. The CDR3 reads CSVERQGAKETQYF. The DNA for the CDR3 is TGCAGCGTAGAAAGACAGGGGGCGAAAGAGACCCAGTACTTC.

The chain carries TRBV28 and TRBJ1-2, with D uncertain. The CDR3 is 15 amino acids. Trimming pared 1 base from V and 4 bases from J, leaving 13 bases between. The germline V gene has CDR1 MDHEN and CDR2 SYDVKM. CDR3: CASSLFTDLSYGYTF. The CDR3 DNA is TGTGCCAGCAGTTTATTTACAGATCTTAGCTATGGCTACACCTTC.

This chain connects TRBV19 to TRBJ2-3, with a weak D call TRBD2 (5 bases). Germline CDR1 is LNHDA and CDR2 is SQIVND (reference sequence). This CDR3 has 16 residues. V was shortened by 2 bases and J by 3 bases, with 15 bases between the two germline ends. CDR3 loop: CASSIKASLATDTQYF. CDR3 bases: TGTGCCAGTAGTATAAAGGCTAGCTTGGCTACAGATACGCAGTATTTT.

The CDR3 loop is CSAITGELFF. CDR3 bases: TGCAGTGCCATTACCGGGGAGCTGTTTTTT. The rearrangement uses TRBV20-1 and TRBJ2-2, with D hard to call. Germline V gives CDR1 DFQATT, CDR2 SNEGSKA (reference sequence). This CDR3 is built from 10 residues. V lost 6 bases to trimming and J lost 5 bases, with 4 bases between them.